The 12 T cell receptor beta chains reported below all come from one sample, sequenced in a study of CD8 T cells in ankylosing spondylitis. General study points: Ankylosing spondylitis blood appeared to carry a characteristic TCR beta motif of roughly eight highly homologous variants.

TCRdb reprocessed the 5' RACE reads via MiXCR and lists one record per CDR3 protein. In the table there are a few hundred thousand distinct CDR3 sequences, under 8.5% of which are singletons. These receptors have no identified antigens. The source material was blood, either unsorted or a sorted T cell fraction (not recorded which). The receptors here all came from a male donor with ankylosing spondylitis.

V usage is TRBV7-3 and J usage is TRBJ2-7; possibly TRBD2 for D (6 bases). The CDR3 covers 15 residues. Germline lookup yields CDR1 SGHTA and CDR2 FQGTGA. V was trimmed by 5 bases and J by 0 bases, leaving 14 bases between them. CDR3 loop: CASSRRGGISYEQYF. CDR3 in DNA: TGTGCCAGCAGCCGCCGGGGCGGGATCTCCTACGAGCAGTACTTC.

This clonotype was counted a few times. The V and J genes are TRBV5-1 and TRBJ1-2; D is uncertain. CDR1 is SGHRS and CDR2 is YFSETQ in the germline V gene. The V end lost 7 bases, the J end lost 3 bases, and 22 bases lay between the germline ends. The CDR3 runs 16 residues. The CDR3 loop reads CASRLSPAEGYYGYTF. The CDR3 region has the DNA TGCGCCAGCCGCCTCAGCCCGGCAGAGGGTTACTATGGCTACACCTTC.

This clonotype has just a few counts. The chain employs TRBV18 and TRBJ2-1; 8 nucleotides align to TRBD2. The V segment lost 6 bases and the J segment 5 bases; nucleotides outside the gene matches: 9. Germline assignment: CDR1 KGHSH and CDR2 LQKENI. CDR3 length: 15 amino acids. DNA of the CDR3: TGTGCCAGCTCTCTCGGGGGACTAGGGAACAATGAGCAGTTCTTC. This translates into CASSLGGLGNNEQFF.

The V call is TRBV4-1, the J call TRBJ2-7; 11 bases agree with TRBD2. CDR1 and CDR2 from the germline V gene are MGHRA and YSYEKL. V was clipped by 5 bases and J by 0 bases; unmatched bases: 9. The CDR3 has 17 amino acids. In DNA, the CDR3 is TGCGCCAGCAGCGCCGGACTAGCGGGTCTGAGCTCCTACGAGCAGTACTTC. Its protein product is CASSAGLAGLSSYEQYF.

This clonotype was observed a single time. The chain carries TRBV20-1 and TRBJ2-1; 13 bases agree with TRBD2. Looked up from germline, CDR1 is DFQATT and CDR2 is SNEGSKA (reference sequence). V lost 6 bases, J lost 10 bases, and 9 bases stayed unmatched. This CDR3 region has 14 residues. The CDR3 spells CSARLAGGWGEQFF. CDR3 DNA: TGCAGTGCAAGACTAGCGGGAGGTTGGGGGGAGCAGTTCTTC.

There are a few counts of this clonotype. The V gene is TRBV9, the J gene TRBJ2-7, with 10 bases fitting TRBD2. J lost 2 bases, V lost 4 bases, and 3 bases had no gene match. The CDR3 spans 14 residues. The germline gives CDR1 SGDLS, CDR2 YYNGEE. The CDR3 spells CASSFGLAAYEQYF. The CDR3 nucleotides read TGTGCCAGCAGCTTTGGACTAGCGGCCTACGAGCAGTACTTC.

This clonotype was seen a few times. The chain combines TRBV20-1 with TRBJ2-2; weak D call: TRBD1 (5 bases). Trimming took 4 bases from V and 0 from J, leaving 12 bases between them. The CDR3 is made up of 15 amino acids. The germline gives CDR1 DFQATT, CDR2 SNEGSKA (reference sequence). The CDR3 loop reads CSATAGFANTGELFF. The DNA of the CDR3 is TGCAGTGCTACAGCAGGGTTTGCGAACACCGGGGAGCTGTTTTTT.

CDR3 sequence (DNA): TGCAGTGGCCGAAGACTAGCGGCCTCCTACAATGAGCAGTTCTTC. Translation: CSGRRLAASYNEQFF. The genes are TRBV20-1 and TRBJ2-1; TRBD2 agrees at 9 bases. Germline trimming cut 7 bases from V and 0 bases from J; bases unmatched to any gene: 7. Germline V gives CDR1 DFQATT, CDR2 SNEGSKA (reference sequence). The CDR3 contains 15 residues.

This clonotype was recorded a few times. The chain couples TRBV14 to TRBJ2-1, with D hard to call. There are 13 residues in the CDR3. The ends were cut back, 2 bases at V and 5 bases at J, with 7 bases in the middle. The germline gives CDR1 SGHDN, CDR2 FVKESK. CDR3 nucleotides: TGTGCCAGCAGCCAAATTGAAGACAATGAGCAGTTCTTC. Amino acid sequence: CASSQIEDNEQFF.

The chain couples TRBV19 to TRBJ2-1, with a possible D match to TRBD2 (6 bases). The CDR3 is 14 amino acids. Trimming removed 3 bases from V and 7 bases from J, with 13 bases in between. Per the germline V gene, CDR1 is LNHDA and CDR2 is SQIVND (reference sequence). The CDR3 nucleotides read TGTGCCAGTAGTATGCTAGCGAGGAGTAATGAGCAGTTCTTC. Its protein is CASSMLARSNEQFF.

This chain connects TRBV5-1 to TRBJ1-2, with a possible D match to TRBD1 (6 bases). V dropped 1 base and J dropped 2 bases, with 15 bases sitting between them. Germline V gene sequence: CDR1 SGHRS, CDR2 YFSETQ. This CDR3 contains 16 residues. CDR3 in DNA: TGCGCCAGCAGCTTGTATCGCTCTACAGGGAACTATGGCTACACCTTC. Protein sequence: CASSLYRSTGNYGYTF.

This clonotype was counted between two and nine times. CDR3 protein: CASSQGAGGRTEAFF. The CDR3 DNA reads TGCGCCAGCAGCCAAGGGGCAGGGGGCCGTACTGAAGCTTTCTTT. This chain uses TRBV4-1 with TRBJ1-1, with 8 bases that match TRBD1. The CDR3 spans 15 residues. The germline gives CDR1 MGHRA, CDR2 YSYEKL. J lost 5 bases, V lost 1 base, and 6 bases had no gene match.